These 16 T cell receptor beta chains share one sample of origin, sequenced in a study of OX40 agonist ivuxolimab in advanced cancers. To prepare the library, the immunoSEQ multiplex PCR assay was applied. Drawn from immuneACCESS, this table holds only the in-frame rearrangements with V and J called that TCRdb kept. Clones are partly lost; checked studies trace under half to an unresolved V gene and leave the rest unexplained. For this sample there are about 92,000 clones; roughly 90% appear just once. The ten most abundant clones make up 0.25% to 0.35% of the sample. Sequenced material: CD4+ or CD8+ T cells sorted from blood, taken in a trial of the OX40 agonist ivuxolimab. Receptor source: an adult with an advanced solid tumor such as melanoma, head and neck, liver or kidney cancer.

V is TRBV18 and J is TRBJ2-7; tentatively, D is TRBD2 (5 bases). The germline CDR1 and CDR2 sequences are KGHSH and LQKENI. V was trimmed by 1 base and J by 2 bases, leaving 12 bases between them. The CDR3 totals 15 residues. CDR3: CASSPRGLQAYEQYF. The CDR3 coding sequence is TGTGCCAGCTCACCACGAGGACTGCAAGCCTACGAGCAGTACTTC.

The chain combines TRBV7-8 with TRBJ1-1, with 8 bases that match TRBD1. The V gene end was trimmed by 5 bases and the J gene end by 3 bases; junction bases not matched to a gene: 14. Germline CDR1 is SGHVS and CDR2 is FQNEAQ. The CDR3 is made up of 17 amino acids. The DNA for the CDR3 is TGTGCCAGCAGCCCACGACAGGGGTCGCGCCAGTACACTGAAGCTTTCTTT. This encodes CASSPRQGSRQYTEAFF.

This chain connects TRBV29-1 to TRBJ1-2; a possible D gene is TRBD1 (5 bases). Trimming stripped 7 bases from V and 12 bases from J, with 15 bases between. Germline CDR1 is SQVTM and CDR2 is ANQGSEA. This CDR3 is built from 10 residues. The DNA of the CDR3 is TGCAGCGCTGGGACCGATCGGGACACCTTC. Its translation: CSAGTDRDTF.

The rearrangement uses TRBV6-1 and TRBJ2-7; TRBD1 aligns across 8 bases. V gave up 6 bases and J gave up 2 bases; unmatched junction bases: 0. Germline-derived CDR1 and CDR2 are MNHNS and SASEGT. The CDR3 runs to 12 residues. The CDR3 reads CASRDRAYEQYF. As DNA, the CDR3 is TGTGCCAGCAGGGACAGGGCCTACGAGCAGTACTTC.

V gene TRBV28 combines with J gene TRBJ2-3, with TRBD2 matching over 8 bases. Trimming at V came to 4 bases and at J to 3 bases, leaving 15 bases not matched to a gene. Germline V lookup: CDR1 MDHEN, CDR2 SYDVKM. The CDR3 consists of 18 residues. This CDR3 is CASSSKKSGRLVTDTQYF. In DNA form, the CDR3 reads TGTGCCAGCAGTTCTAAAAAAAGCGGGAGATTGGTTACAGATACGCAGTATTTT.

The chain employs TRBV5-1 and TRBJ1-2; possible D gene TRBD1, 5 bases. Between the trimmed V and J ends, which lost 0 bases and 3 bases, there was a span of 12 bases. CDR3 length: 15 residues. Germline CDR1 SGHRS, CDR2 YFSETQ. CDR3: CASSLAHDRYYGYTF. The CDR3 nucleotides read TGCGCCAGCAGCTTGGCTCACGACAGATACTATGGCTACACCTTC.

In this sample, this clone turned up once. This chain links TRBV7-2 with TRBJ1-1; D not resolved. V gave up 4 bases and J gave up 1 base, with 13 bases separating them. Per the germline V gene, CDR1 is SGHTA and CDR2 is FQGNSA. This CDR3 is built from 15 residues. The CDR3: CASSSQRHGNTEAFF. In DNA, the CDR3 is TGTGCCAGCAGCTCCCAGCGACACGGGAACACTGAAGCTTTCTTT. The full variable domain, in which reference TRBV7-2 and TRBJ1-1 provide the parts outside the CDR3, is GAGVSQSPSNKVTEKGKDVELRCDPISGHTALYWYRQSLGQGLEFLIYFQGNSAPDKSGLPSDRFSAERTGGSVSTLTIQRTQQEDSAVYLCASSSQRHGNTEAFFGQGTRLTVV.

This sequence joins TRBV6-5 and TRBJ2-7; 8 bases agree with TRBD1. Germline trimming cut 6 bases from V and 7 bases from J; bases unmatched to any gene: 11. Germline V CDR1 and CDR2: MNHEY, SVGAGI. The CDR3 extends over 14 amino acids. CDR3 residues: CASSARGRRREQYF. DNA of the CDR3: TGTGCCAGCAGCGCCAGGGGGCGACGAAGGGAGCAGTACTTC.

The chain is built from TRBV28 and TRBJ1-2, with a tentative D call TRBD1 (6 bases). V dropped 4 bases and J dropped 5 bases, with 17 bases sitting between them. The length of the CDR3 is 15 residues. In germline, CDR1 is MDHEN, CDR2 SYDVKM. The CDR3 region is CASSSAGGAGYGYTF. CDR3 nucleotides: TGTGCCAGCAGTTCCGCCGGGGGCGCGGGGTATGGCTACACCTTC.

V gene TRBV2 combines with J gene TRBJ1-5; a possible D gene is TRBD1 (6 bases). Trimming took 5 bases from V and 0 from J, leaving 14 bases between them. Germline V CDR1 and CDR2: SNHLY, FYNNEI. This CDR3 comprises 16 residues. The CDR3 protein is CASSPRGGYSNQPQHF. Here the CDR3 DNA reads TGTGCCAGCAGTCCCAGGGGAGGGTATAGCAATCAGCCCCAGCATTTT.

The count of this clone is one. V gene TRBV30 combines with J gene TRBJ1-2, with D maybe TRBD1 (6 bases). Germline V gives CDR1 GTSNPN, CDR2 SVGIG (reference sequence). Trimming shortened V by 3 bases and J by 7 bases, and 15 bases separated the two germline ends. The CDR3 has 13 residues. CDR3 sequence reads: CAWSYRDAGGYTF. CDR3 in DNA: TGTGCCTGGAGCTACAGGGACGCAGGTGGCTACACCTTC.

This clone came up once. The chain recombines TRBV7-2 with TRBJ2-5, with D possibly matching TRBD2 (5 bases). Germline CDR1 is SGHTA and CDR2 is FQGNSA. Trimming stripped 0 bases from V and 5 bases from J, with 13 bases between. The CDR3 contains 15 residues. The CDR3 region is CASSLAGRGSETQYF. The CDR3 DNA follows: TGTGCCAGCAGCTTAGCGGGTAGAGGGTCGGAGACCCAGTACTTC.

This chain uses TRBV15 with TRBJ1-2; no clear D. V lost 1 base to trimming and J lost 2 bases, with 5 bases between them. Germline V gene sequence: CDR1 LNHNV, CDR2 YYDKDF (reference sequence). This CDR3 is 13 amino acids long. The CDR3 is CATSRVLNYGYTF. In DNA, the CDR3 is TGTGCCACCAGCAGAGTCCTCAACTATGGCTACACCTTC.

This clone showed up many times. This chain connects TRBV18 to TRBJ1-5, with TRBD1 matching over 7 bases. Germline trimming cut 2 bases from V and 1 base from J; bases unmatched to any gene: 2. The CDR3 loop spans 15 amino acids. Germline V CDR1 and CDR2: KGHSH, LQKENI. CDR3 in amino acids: CASSPTGVSNQPQHF. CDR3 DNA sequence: TGTGCCAGCTCACCAACAGGGGTCAGCAATCAGCCCCAGCATTTT.

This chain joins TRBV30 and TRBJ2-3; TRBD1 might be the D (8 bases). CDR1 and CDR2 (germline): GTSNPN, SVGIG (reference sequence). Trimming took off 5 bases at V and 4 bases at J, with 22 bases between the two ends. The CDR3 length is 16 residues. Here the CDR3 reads CAWVTSYRGRADTQYF. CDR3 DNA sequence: TGTGCCTGGGTTACTTCGTACAGGGGGAGGGCAGATACGCAGTATTTT. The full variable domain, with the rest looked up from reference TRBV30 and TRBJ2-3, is SQTIHQWPATLVQPVGSPLSLECTVEGTSNPNLYWYRQAAGRGLQLLFYSVGIGQISSEVPQNLSASRPQDRQFILSSKKLLLSDSGFYLCAWVTSYRGRADTQYFGPGTRLTVL.

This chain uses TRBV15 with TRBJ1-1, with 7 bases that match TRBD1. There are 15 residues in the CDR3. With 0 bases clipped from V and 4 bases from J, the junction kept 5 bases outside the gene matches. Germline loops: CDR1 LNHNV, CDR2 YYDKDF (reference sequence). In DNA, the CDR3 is TGTGCCACCAGCAGAGAAATGACAGGGCGCACTGAAGCTTTCTTT. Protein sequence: CATSREMTGRTEAFF.